Detailed here is one TCR beta chain. The data belong to a study of blood T cell repertoires in COVID-19. Overall study: COVID-19 samples collected from the United States, Italy and Spain covered acute and convalescent phases.

Method: immunoSEQ multiplex PCR; TCRdb's copy keeps in-frame clones and lacks some. The data show around 250,000 clones, around 90% seen once. CDR1 and CDR2 (germline): LNHDA, SQIVND (reference sequence). V was cut by 3 bases and J by 6 bases, with 17 bases left in between. There are 15 residues in the CDR3. The sequenced material came from PBMCs or T cells enriched from blood (not recorded which). The chain uses TRBV19 and TRBJ1-2, with unresolved D. The receptor comes from a human donor in a cohort exposed to, infected with or recovered from COVID-19 (not recorded which). The donor label of this sample is uncertain. The CDR3 bases are TGTGCCAGTAGTATGAGGAGGTTGTCAGTCCATGGCTACACCTTC. This encodes CASSMRRLSVHGYTF. The full variable domain, its missing parts supplied by reference TRBV19 and TRBJ1-2, is DGGITQSPKYLFRKEGQNVTLSCEQNLNHDAMYWYRQDPGQGLRLIYYSQIVNDFQKGDIAEGYSVSREKKESFPLTVTSAQKNPTAFYLCASSMRRLSVHGYTFGSGTRLTVV.